This entry concerns a single T cell receptor beta chain. The CDR3 is made up of 15 amino acids. The germline CDR1 and CDR2 sequences are SNHLY and FYNNEI. Losses at the gene ends were 8 bases for V and 3 bases for J; bases not matched to a gene: 12. These data belong to a study of cytomegalovirus exposure and HLA in healthy donors. TCRdb's copy holds only in-frame clones and misses some; the assay was immunoSEQ multiplex PCR. The data hold about 150,000 clones, with more than 70% observed a single time. The sequence derives from a human donor in good health. The sample consisted of PBMCs. V and J are TRBV2 and TRBJ2-7, with 8 positions matching TRBD2. Here the CDR3 reads CASGRRGAILYEQYF. The CDR3 DNA reads TGTGCCAGCGGGAGGCGGGGGGCGATCCTCTACGAGCAGTACTTC.